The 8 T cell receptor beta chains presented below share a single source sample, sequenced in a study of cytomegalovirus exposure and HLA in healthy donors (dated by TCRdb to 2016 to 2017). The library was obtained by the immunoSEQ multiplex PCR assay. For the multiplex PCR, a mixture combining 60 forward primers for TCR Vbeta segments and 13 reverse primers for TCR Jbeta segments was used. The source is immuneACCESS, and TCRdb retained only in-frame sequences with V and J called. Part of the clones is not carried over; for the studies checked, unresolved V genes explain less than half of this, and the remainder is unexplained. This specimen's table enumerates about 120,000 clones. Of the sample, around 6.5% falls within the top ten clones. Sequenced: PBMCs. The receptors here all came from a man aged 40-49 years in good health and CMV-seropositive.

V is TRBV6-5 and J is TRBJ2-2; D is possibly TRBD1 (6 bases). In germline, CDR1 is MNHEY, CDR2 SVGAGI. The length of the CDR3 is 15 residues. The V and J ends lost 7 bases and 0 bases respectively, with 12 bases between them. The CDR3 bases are TGTGCCAGCACCATGACAGGTTCGAACACCGGGGAGCTGTTTTTT. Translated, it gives CASTMTGSNTGELFF.

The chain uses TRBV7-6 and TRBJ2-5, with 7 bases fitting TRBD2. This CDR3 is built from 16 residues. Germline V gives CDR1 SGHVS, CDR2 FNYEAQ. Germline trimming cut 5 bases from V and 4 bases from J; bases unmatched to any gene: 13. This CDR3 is CASSPGGSGYSETQYF. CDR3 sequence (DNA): TGTGCCAGCAGCCCCGGGGGTAGCGGGTACTCAGAGACCCAGTACTTC.

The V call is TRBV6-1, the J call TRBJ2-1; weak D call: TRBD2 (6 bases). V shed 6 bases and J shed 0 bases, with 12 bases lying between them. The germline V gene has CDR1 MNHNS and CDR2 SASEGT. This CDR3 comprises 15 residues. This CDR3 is CASSRDSSSYNEQFF. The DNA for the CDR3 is TGTGCCAGCAGCCGGGACTCGAGCTCCTACAATGAGCAGTTCTTC.

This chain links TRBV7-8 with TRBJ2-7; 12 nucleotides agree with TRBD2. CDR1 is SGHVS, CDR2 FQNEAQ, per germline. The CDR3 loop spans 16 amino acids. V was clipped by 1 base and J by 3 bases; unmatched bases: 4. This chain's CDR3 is CASSLEASGRVYEQYF. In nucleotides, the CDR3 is TGTGCCAGCAGCTTAGAAGCTAGCGGGAGGGTCTACGAGCAGTACTTC.

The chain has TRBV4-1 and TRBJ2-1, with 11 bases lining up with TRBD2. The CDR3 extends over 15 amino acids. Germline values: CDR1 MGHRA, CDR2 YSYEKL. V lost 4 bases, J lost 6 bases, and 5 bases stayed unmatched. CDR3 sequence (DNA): TGCGCCAGCAGCCCGACTAGCGGGATAGTCAATGAGCAGTTCTTC. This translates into CASSPTSGIVNEQFF.

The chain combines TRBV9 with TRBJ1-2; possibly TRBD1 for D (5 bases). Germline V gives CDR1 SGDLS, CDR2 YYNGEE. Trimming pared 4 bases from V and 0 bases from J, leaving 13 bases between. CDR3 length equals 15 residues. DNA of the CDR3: TGTGCCAGCAGCCCCCGCGGGGGGACTAACTATGGCTACACCTTC. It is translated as CASSPRGGTNYGYTF.

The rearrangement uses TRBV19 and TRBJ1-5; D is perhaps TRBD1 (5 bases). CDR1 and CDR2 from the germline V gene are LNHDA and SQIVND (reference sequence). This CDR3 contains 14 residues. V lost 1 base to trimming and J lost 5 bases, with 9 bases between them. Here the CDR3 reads CASSIGQGDQPQHF. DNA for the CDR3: TGTGCCAGTAGTATAGGGCAGGGCGATCAGCCCCAGCATTTT.

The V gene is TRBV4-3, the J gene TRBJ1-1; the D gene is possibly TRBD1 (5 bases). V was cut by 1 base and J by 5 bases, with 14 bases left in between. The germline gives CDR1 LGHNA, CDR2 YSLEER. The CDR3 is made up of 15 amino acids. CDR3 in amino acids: CASSQATSRGTEAFF. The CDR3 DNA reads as TGCGCCAGCAGCCAAGCCACGTCCCGGGGGACTGAAGCTTTCTTT.